One sample yielded the 6 T cell receptor beta chains listed below, sequenced in a study of T cell repertoires in cytomegalovirus infection. Each CDR3 protein gets one entry after TCRdb re-called the reads with MiXCR. The top ten clones hold around 15% of a sample with about 440,000 distinct CDR3 sequences, approximately 32% of them seen once. Input material: PBMCs. Receptors originate from a human donor in good health (CMV status not recorded). Some clones in this sample may be carry-over from other donors' samples.

As concerns this clonotype: This CDR3 is missing its conserved last phenylalanine or tryptophan, likely due to a read error. The gene calls are TRBV24-1 and TRBJ1-1; D may be TRBD1 (5 bases). The CDR3 sequence is 15 residues long. V dropped 9 bases and J dropped 8 bases, with 24 bases sitting between them. Germline CDR1 KGHDR, CDR2 SFDVKD. CDR3 nucleotide sequence: TGTGCCACCCGAAGCCGGGACGGTGTGCCCACGGAAGCTTTCTTG. Protein: CATRSRDGVPTEAFL.

This clonotype occurred a few times. V is TRBV10-3 and J is TRBJ2-7, with D perhaps TRBD2 (7 bases). The germline CDR1 and CDR2 sequences are ENHRY and SYGVKD. Trimming removed 8 bases from V and 4 bases from J, with 12 bases in between. This CDR3 region has 12 residues. The CDR3 loop reads CAIRGAAYEQYF. CDR3 coding DNA: TGTGCCATCCGGGGGGCTGCGTACGAGCAGTACTTC.

This clonotype was counted a few times. This chain connects TRBV15 to TRBJ1-2, with TRBD1 matching over 9 bases. CDR1 is LNHNV and CDR2 is YYDKDF in the germline V gene (reference sequence). The CDR3 sequence is 16 residues long. J gave up 4 bases and V 1 base, and 7 bases lay outside the gene matches. The CDR3 protein is CATSRARTGAPYGYTF. Here the CDR3 DNA reads TGTGCCACCAGCAGAGCCCGGACAGGGGCCCCCTATGGCTACACCTTC.

This clonotype was observed a single time. This chain connects TRBV5-5 to TRBJ1-1, with 8 bases fitting TRBD1. CDR1 SGHKS and CDR2 YYEKEE come from the germline V gene (reference sequence). The J segment lost 12 bases and the V segment lost 4 bases, leaving 20 bases of the junction unmatched. The CDR3 has 16 residues. Written as DNA, the CDR3 is TGTGCCAGCAGCCGGATCGTCGGGGGGGCAGGGGGCAATACTTTCTTT. Residues: CASSRIVGGAGGNTFF.

This clonotype came up a few times. The chain links TRBV6-1 to TRBJ2-1; D tentatively reads TRBD1 or TRBD2 (8 bases each). Germline V lookup: CDR1 MNHNS, CDR2 SASEGT. V gave up 5 bases and J gave up 6 bases, with 14 bases separating them. This CDR3 is 14 amino acids long. For the CDR3, the DNA is TGTGCCAGCAGTCAGGGGGCGGGAGGCAATGAGCAGTTCTTC. Protein: CASSQGAGGNEQFF.

On this clonotype: Given a much more abundant clone one base away, this may be a read error. CDR3 protein: CASSPRQGDKKNTVAFF. CDR3 coding DNA: TGTGCCAGCAGCCCTAGACAGGGGGACAAAAAGAACACTGTAGCTTTCTTT. This chain uses TRBV12-3 or TRBV12-4 with TRBJ1-1, with TRBD1 matching over 9 bases. There are 17 residues in the CDR3.